This T cell receptor (beta chain) was sequenced for a study of CD8 T cells in ankylosing spondylitis. Findings and caveats of the study: Researchers reportedly found disease-linked clones significantly enriched in matched ankylosing spondylitis synovial fluid.

TCRdb re-called the 5' RACE reads with MiXCR, one entry per CDR3 protein. The data show tens of thousands of distinct CDR3 sequences, more than 15% seen once. This clonotype has more than one count but fewer than ten. The antigen remains undetermined. Germline V gene data show CDR1 as PRHDT and CDR2 as FYEKMQ (reference sequence). V gave up 5 bases and J gave up 4 bases; unmatched junction bases: 10. This CDR3 spans 15 amino acids. Sequencing was performed on blood. This sequence was found in a male donor with ankylosing spondylitis or in good health (not recorded which). V and J are TRBV13 and TRBJ2-7; 8 bases align to TRBD1. The CDR3 is CASSHNRGEGYEQYF. Here the CDR3 DNA reads TGTGCCAGCAGCCATAACAGGGGGGAAGGTTACGAGCAGTACTTC. Supplemented by reference TRBV13 and TRBJ2-7, the full variable domain reads AAGVIQSPRHLIKEKRETATLKCYPIPRHDTVYWYQQGPGQDPQFLISFYEKMQSDKGSIPDRFSAQQFSDYHSELNMSSLELGDSALYFCASSHNRGEGYEQYFGPGTRLTVT.